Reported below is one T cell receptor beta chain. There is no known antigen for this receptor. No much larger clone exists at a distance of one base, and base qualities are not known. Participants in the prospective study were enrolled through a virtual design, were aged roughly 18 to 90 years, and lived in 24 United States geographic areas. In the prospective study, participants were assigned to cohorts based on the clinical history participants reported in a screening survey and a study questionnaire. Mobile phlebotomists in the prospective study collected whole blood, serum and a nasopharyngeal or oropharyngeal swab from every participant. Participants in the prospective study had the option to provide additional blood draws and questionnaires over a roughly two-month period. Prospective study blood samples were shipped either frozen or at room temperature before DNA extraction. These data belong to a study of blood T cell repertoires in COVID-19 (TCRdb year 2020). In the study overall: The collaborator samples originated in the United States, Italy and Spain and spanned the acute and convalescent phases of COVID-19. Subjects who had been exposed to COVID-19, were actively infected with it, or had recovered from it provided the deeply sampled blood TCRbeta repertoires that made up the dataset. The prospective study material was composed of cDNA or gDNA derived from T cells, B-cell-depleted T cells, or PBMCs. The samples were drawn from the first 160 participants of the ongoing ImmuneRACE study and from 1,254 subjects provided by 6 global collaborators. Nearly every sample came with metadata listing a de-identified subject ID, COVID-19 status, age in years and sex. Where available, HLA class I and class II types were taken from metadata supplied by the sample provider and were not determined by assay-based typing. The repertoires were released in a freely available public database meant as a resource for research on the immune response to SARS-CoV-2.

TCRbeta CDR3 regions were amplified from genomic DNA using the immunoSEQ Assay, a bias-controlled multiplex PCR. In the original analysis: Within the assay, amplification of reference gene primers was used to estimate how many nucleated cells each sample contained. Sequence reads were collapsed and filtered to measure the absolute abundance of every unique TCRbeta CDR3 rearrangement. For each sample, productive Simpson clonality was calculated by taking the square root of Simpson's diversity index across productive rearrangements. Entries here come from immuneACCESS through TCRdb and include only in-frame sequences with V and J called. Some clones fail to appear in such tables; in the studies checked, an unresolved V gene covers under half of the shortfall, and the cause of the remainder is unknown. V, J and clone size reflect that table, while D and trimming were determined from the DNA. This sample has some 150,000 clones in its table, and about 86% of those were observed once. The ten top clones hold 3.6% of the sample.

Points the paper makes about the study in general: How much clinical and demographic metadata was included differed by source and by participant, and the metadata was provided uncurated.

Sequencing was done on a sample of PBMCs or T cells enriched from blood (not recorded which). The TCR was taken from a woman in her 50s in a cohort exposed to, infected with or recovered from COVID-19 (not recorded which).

The nucleotide sequence is TGTGCCACCAGAACAGGGTCCATTCCAGATACGCAGTATTTT. Translated, it reads CATRTGSIPDTQYF. The V and J genes are TRBV19 and TRBJ2-3; the D gene is perhaps TRBD1, on 6 matching bases. Cut back by 10 bases and 4 bases, the V and J ends lie 18 bases apart. Taken from the germline V gene (reference sequence), the CDR1 and CDR2 loops are LNHDA and SQIVND. Measured from the cysteine to the phenylalanine, the CDR3 is 14 residues long. Only the CDR3 region is kept as DNA, spanning 42 bases read in frame from base 1.